The 26 T cell receptor beta chains in this list originate from one sample, sequenced in a study of blood T cell repertoires in COVID-19. Sequencing was performed with immunoSEQ multiplex PCR; in TCRdb, only in-frame clones are kept and a portion is missing. This sample has about 210,000 clones, with roughly 94% found just once. Specimen: peripheral blood. The receptors originated from a man aged 30 to 39 with acute or convalescent COVID-19.

The chain uses TRBV24-1 and TRBJ2-3; 9 nucleotides align to TRBD2. The V gene's germline CDR1 is KGHDR and CDR2 SFDVKD. The V gene end was trimmed by 4 bases and the J gene end by 2 bases; junction bases not matched to a gene: 12. The CDR3 is 18 residues long. The CDR3 DNA reads as TGTGCCACCAGTGACCCCGGGGGTAGCGGGAGAACCACAGATACGCAGTATTTT. Amino acids: CATSDPGGSGRTTDTQYF.

The V and J genes are TRBV27 and TRBJ2-7; D might be TRBD1 (5 bases). Trimming removed 10 bases from V and 4 bases from J, with 23 bases in between. This CDR3 region has 15 residues. Germline CDR1 is MNHEY and CDR2 is SMNVEV (reference sequence). The CDR3 is CATDPDPFPGYEQYF. The DNA for the CDR3 is TGTGCCACCGACCCGGACCCCTTCCCAGGGTACGAGCAGTACTTC.

The V call is TRBV28, the J call TRBJ1-5; 10 bases map to TRBD1. There are 14 residues in the CDR3. From germline, CDR1 is MDHEN and CDR2 SYDVKM. The trim removed 7 bases at V and 4 bases at J, leaving 4 bases unmatched. CDR3 bases: TGTGCCAGCACCCGGGACAGGGGAAATCAGCCCCAGCATTTT. This codes for CASTRDRGNQPQHF. The full variable domain, in which reference TRBV28 and TRBJ1-5 provide the parts outside the CDR3, is DVKVTQSSRYLVKRTGEKVFLECVQDMDHENMFWYRQDPGLGLRLIYFSYDVKMKEKGDIPEGYSVSREKKERFSLILESASTNQTSMYLCASTRDRGNQPQHFGDGTRLSIL.

The chain combines TRBV30 with TRBJ2-2; D is ambiguous. Germline lookup yields CDR1 GTSNPN and CDR2 SVGIG (reference sequence). The ends were cut back, 2 bases at V and 6 bases at J, with 10 bases in the middle. The CDR3 consists of 13 residues. The CDR3 DNA reads TGTGCCTGGAGTAGAGACAATGCCGGGGAGCTGTTTTTT. Protein product: CAWSRDNAGELFF.

The genes are TRBV9 and TRBJ2-7; D might be TRBD1 (6 bases). V lost 0 bases and J 1 base, leaving 14 bases between the germline ends. Germline lookup yields CDR1 SGDLS and CDR2 YYNGEE. This CDR3 has 16 amino acids. In DNA form, the CDR3 reads TGTGCCAGCAGCGTAGGGCTCGCGACAGGATCCTACGAGCAGTACTTC. It translates to CASSVGLATGSYEQYF. Looking up the rest from reference TRBV9 and TRBJ2-7 gives the full variable domain: DSGVTQTPKHLITATGQRVTLRCSPRSGDLSVYWYQQSLDQGLQFLIQYYNGEERAKGNILERFSAQQFPDLHSELNLSSLELGDSALYFCASSVGLATGSYEQYFGPGTRLTVT.

The V call is TRBV24-1, the J call TRBJ1-1, with 8 positions matching TRBD1. The CDR3 extends over 15 amino acids. Germline V CDR1 and CDR2: KGHDR, SFDVKD. Losses at the gene ends were 8 bases for V and 1 base for J; bases not matched to a gene: 8. For the CDR3, the DNA is TGTGCCACCAAGAAATCCGGGACAGGGAACACTGAAGCTTTCTTT. Amino acids: CATKKSGTGNTEAFF.

CDR3 nucleotide sequence: TGTGCCAGCAGCTCTCGGGACAGGACTAATGAAAAACTGTTTTTT. Amino acid sequence: CASSSRDRTNEKLFF. The rearrangement uses TRBV13 and TRBJ1-4, with TRBD1 matching over 8 bases. CDR3 length: 15 amino acids. CDR1 is PRHDT, CDR2 FYEKMQ, per germline (reference sequence). J gave up 2 bases and V 4 bases, and 3 bases lay outside the gene matches.

This clone was observed a handful of times. V gene TRBV27 combines with J gene TRBJ2-7; TRBD1 matches at 7 bases. Germline V gene lookup returns CDR1 MNHEY and CDR2 SMNVEV (reference sequence). The V segment lost 7 bases and the J segment 2 bases; nucleotides outside the gene matches: 5. The CDR3 spans 13 residues. CDR3 in DNA: TGTGCCAGCAAACGACAGGGCACCTACGAGCAGTACTTC. Its translation is CASKRQGTYEQYF.

This chain uses TRBV18 with TRBJ2-3, with D perhaps matching TRBD1 (5 bases). Germline CDR1 and CDR2: KGHSH and LQKENI. V lost 8 bases and J 2 bases, leaving 17 bases between the germline ends. This CDR3 comprises 15 residues. Here the CDR3 reads CASQTALTYTDTQYF. Here the CDR3 DNA reads TGTGCCAGCCAGACAGCCTTAACTTACACAGATACGCAGTATTTT.

This clone was detected a few times. Here the CDR3 reads CASSYQHPNTEAFF. Written as DNA, the CDR3 is TGTGCCAGCAGTTACCAACATCCGAACACTGAAGCTTTCTTT. The chain is built from TRBV6-5 and TRBJ1-1; D call uncertain. The CDR3 has 14 residues. Germline values: CDR1 MNHEY, CDR2 SVGAGI. The V and J ends lost 2 bases and 1 base respectively, with 8 bases between them.

V and J are TRBV5-1 and TRBJ2-2, with TRBD1 as a possible D gene (5 bases). Germline CDR1 SGHRS, CDR2 YFSETQ. CDR3 length: 14 residues. V lost 1 base and J 3 bases, leaving 7 bases between the germline ends. CDR3 nucleotides: TGCGCCAGCAGCTTGACAGGATACACCGGGGAGCTGTTTTTT. It codes for CASSLTGYTGELFF.

The V and J genes are TRBV28 and TRBJ2-5; 8 nucleotides agree with TRBD2. Germline V gene data show CDR1 as MDHEN and CDR2 as SYDVKM. J was trimmed by 0 bases and V by 7 bases; bases with no gene match: 4. The CDR3 sequence is 14 residues long. The CDR3 loop reads CASTSGGYQETQYF. The CDR3 DNA reads as TGTGCCAGCACAAGCGGGGGCTACCAAGAGACCCAGTACTTC.

The chain employs TRBV19 and TRBJ2-2; D is unclear. The CDR3 runs to 14 residues. V lost 5 bases, J lost 0 bases, and 7 bases lay in between. Germline CDR1 LNHDA, CDR2 SQIVND (reference sequence). The CDR3 DNA sequence: TGTGCCAGTAGTGGCGGATCGAACACCGGGGAGCTGTTTTTT. Its protein is CASSGGSNTGELFF.

J is TRBJ1-4 and V is TRBV25-1, with a possible D match to TRBD1 (5 bases). Deletions cut 1 base from V and 6 bases from J, with 15 bases between. CDR1 MGHDK and CDR2 SYGVNS come from the germline V gene. The length of the CDR3 is 16 residues. The CDR3 nucleotides are TGTGCCAGCAGTGAATGGGGCGGAGCCACCTATGAAAAACTGTTTTTT. Translation: CASSEWGGATYEKLFF. Combining the CDR3 with reference TRBV25-1 and TRBJ1-4 gives the whole variable domain EADIYQTPRYLVIGTGKKITLECSQTMGHDKMYWYQQDPGMELHLIHYSYGVNSTEKGDLSSESTVSRIRTEHFPLTLESARPSHTSQYLCASSEWGGATYEKLFFGSGTQLSVL.

This chain connects TRBV28 to TRBJ2-7; the D is unclear. In germline, CDR1 is MDHEN, CDR2 SYDVKM. V lost 5 bases, J lost 7 bases, and 9 bases lay in between. This CDR3 is built from 11 residues. The CDR3 here is CASSRVREQYF. The DNA for the CDR3 is TGTGCCAGCAGTCGCGTGAGAGAGCAGTACTTC. The variable domain in full, completed from reference TRBV28 and TRBJ2-7, reads DVKVTQSSRYLVKRTGEKVFLECVQDMDHENMFWYRQDPGLGLRLIYFSYDVKMKEKGDIPEGYSVSREKKERFSLILESASTNQTSMYLCASSRVREQYFGPGTRLTVT.

V and J are TRBV28 and TRBJ1-3, with 7 nucleotides matching TRBD1. V lost 6 bases, J lost 2 bases, and 7 bases stayed unmatched. Germline V gene lookup returns CDR1 MDHEN and CDR2 SYDVKM. The CDR3 has 15 residues. Here the CDR3 DNA reads TGTGCCAGCAGGGGACCGGGACAGACTGGAAACACCATATATTTT. Amino acid sequence: CASRGPGQTGNTIYF.

Regarding this clone: The sample contains more than one DNA sequence encoding this CDR3. This chain's CDR3 is CASSYSTSSGTGELFF. The DNA of the CDR3 is TGTGCCAGCAGTTACTCGACCTCTAGCGGCACCGGGGAGCTGTTTTTT. This rearrangement joins TRBV6-5 to TRBJ2-2; 7 bases align to TRBD2. With V trimmed by 0 bases and J by 4 bases, 5 bases remained unmatched. This CDR3 is built from 16 residues. Germline V gene data show CDR1 as MNHEY and CDR2 as SVGAGI.

This sequence joins TRBV27 and TRBJ2-1; TRBD2 aligns across 11 bases. V gave up 4 bases and J gave up 9 bases; unmatched junction bases: 5. Germline-derived CDR1 and CDR2 are MNHEY and SMNVEV (reference sequence). This CDR3 region has 14 residues. DNA for the CDR3: TGTGCCAGCAGTTCTGTAGCGGGAGGGGTTGAGCAGTTCTTC. Amino acids: CASSSVAGGVEQFF.

To note about this clone: The junction departs from the called germline gene at one end, perhaps through a read error. The chain is built from TRBV6-5 and TRBJ2-5, with D possibly TRBD1 on 6 matching bases. CDR1 and CDR2 (germline): MNHEY, SVGAGI. This CDR3 region has 13 residues. The CDR3 reads CASGRDTQGTQYF. The CDR3 coding sequence is TGTGCCAGTGGCCGGGACACCCAAGGGACCCAGTACTTC.

V gene TRBV19 combines with J gene TRBJ2-1; 7 bases agree with TRBD1. CDR1 and CDR2 (germline): LNHDA, SQIVND (reference sequence). The V and J ends lost 5 bases and 2 bases, in that order; junction bases with no gene match: 9. This CDR3 comprises 16 residues. CDR3 nucleotide sequence: TGTGCCAGTAGTTCCAACAGGGGACCCGCCTACAATGAGCAGTTCTTC. It yields the protein CASSSNRGPAYNEQFF.

The chain links TRBV7-2 to TRBJ2-5; TRBD1 matches 8 bases. Germline trimming cut 5 bases from V and 4 bases from J; bases unmatched to any gene: 12. The CDR3 spans 16 residues. In germline, CDR1 is SGHTA, CDR2 FQGNSA. The CDR3 bases are TGTGCCAGCAGCACCAGAGGACAGGGCCTAGGAGAGACCCAGTACTTC. The encoded protein is CASSTRGQGLGETQYF.

This clone was seen just once. The chain uses TRBV19 and TRBJ2-2; possibly TRBD2 for D (5 bases). Germline V gene lookup returns CDR1 LNHDA and CDR2 SQIVND (reference sequence). V lost 2 bases, J lost 8 bases, and 12 bases lay in between. CDR3 size: 14 residues. CDR3 sequence (DNA): TGTGCCAGTAGTATATTCGTGAGGACTGGGGAGCTGTTTTTT. It codes for CASSIFVRTGELFF.

This clone came up once. The chain carries TRBV30 and TRBJ1-1, with 7 bases matching TRBD1. Trimming removed 5 bases from V and 7 bases from J; junction bases left unmatched: 10. Germline assignment: CDR1 GTSNPN and CDR2 SVGIG (reference sequence). The CDR3 covers 13 residues. The DNA for the CDR3 is TGTGCCTGGGATCCAGGGGGGCAGGATGAAGCTTTCTTT. Translated, it gives CAWDPGGQDEAFF. The entire variable domain, with the rest obtained from reference TRBV30 and TRBJ1-1, is as follows: SQTIHQWPATLVQPVGSPLSLECTVEGTSNPNLYWYRQAAGRGLQLLFYSVGIGQISSEVPQNLSASRPQDRQFILSSKKLLLSDSGFYLCAWDPGGQDEAFFGQGTRLTVV.

This clone was seen once. J is TRBJ2-5 and V is TRBV3-1 (or the pseudogene TRBV3-2), with 10 bases fitting TRBD2. This CDR3 spans 15 amino acids. The germline gives CDR1 LGHDT, CDR2 YNNKEL (reference sequence). V trimming: 6 bases; J trimming: 4 bases; junction bases outside the gene matches: 8. The CDR3 here is CASRPPGLARETQYF. Written as DNA, the CDR3 is TGTGCCAGCAGGCCTCCGGGACTAGCGCGAGAGACCCAGTACTTC.

This chain connects TRBV4-1 to TRBJ2-7, with 8 positions matching TRBD1. The germline V gene encodes CDR1 MGHRA and CDR2 YSYEKL. This CDR3 has 15 amino acids. V was pared by 1 base and J by 2 bases, with 4 bases of the junction left unmatched. The CDR3 region is CASSQAQGAAYEQYF. In DNA form, the CDR3 reads TGCGCCAGCAGCCAAGCCCAGGGGGCGGCCTACGAGCAGTACTTC.

The chain employs TRBV5-4 and TRBJ2-1, with TRBD2 identical over 15 bases. Germline V gene sequence: CDR1 SGHNT, CDR2 YYREEE (reference sequence). V was pared by 3 bases and J by 7 bases, with 5 bases of the junction left unmatched. The CDR3 extends over 16 amino acids. In DNA, the CDR3 is TGTGCCAGCAGCTCCGGACTAGCGGGAGGGGAGAATGAGCAGTTCTTC. Its translation is CASSSGLAGGENEQFF.